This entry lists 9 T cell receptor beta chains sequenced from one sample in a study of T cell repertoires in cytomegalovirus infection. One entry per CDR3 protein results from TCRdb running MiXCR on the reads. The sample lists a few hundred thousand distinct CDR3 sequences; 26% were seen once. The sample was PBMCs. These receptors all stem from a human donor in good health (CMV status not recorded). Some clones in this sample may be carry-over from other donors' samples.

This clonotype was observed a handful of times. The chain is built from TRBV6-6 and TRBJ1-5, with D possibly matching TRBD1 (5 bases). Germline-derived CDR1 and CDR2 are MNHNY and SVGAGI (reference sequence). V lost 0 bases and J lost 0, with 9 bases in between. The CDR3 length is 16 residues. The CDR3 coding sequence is TGTGCCAGCAGTTACTCGTCACAGGATAGCAATCAGCCCCAGCATTTT. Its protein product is CASSYSSQDSNQPQHF.

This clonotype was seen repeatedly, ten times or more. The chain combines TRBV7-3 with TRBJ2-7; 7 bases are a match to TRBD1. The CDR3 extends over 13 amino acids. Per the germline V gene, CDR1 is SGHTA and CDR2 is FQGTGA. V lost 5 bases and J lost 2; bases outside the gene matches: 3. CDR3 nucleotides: TGTGCCAGCAGCCGGGACAGAACCTACGAGCAGTACTTC. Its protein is CASSRDRTYEQYF. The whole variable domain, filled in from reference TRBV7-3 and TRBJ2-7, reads GAGVSQTPSNKVTEKGKYVELRCDPISGHTALYWYRQSLGQGPEFLIYFQGTGAADDSGLPNDRFFAVRPEGSVSTLKIQRTERGDSAVYLCASSRDRTYEQYFGPGTRLTVT.

The CDR3 loop is CSAFVGTSGRGNTGELFF. CDR3 DNA sequence: TGCAGTGCTTTTGTAGGGACTAGCGGGAGGGGGAACACCGGGGAGCTGTTTTTT. This chain connects TRBV20-1 to TRBJ2-2; 16 bases map to TRBD2. Germline trimming cut 5 bases from V and 1 base from J; bases unmatched to any gene: 7. This CDR3 has 18 amino acids. Germline V gene lookup returns CDR1 DFQATT and CDR2 SNEGSKA (reference sequence).

The CDR3 spells CARSNLGGGTNEKLFF. The DNA of the CDR3 is TGTGCCAGGAGCAATCTAGGGGGCGGAACTAATGAAAAACTGTTTTTT. V and J are TRBV7-8 and TRBJ1-4, with TRBD1 identical over 7 bases. The CDR3 covers 16 residues. The germline V gene encodes CDR1 SGHVS and CDR2 FQNEAQ. V was pared by 9 bases and J by 1 base, with 11 bases of the junction left unmatched.

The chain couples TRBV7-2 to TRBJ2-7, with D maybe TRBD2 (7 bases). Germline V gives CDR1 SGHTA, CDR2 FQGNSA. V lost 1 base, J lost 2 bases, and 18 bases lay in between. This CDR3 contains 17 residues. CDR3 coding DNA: TGTGCCAGCAGCTTAGTAGGGGGGGAGTTGAGGGCCTACGAGCAGTACTTC. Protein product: CASSLVGGELRAYEQYF.

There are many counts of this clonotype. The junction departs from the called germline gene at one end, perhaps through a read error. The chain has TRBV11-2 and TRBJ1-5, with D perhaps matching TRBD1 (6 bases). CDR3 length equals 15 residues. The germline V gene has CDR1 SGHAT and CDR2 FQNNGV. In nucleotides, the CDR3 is TGCGCCAGCAGCTTGAGGGGGACGGAAAATCAGCCCCAGCATTTT. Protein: CASSLRGTENQPQHF.

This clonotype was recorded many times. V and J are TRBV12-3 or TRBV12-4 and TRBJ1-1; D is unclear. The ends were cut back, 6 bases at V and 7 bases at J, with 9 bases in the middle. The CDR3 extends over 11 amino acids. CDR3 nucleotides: TGTGCCAGCAGCAACCGACTTGAAGCTTTCTTT. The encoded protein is CASSNRLEAFF.

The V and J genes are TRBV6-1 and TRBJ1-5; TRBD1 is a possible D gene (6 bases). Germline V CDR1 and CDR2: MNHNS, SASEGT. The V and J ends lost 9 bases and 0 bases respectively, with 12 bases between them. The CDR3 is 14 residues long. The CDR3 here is CASFTGNSNQPQHF. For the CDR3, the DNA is TGTGCCAGTTTCACAGGGAATAGCAATCAGCCCCAGCATTTT.

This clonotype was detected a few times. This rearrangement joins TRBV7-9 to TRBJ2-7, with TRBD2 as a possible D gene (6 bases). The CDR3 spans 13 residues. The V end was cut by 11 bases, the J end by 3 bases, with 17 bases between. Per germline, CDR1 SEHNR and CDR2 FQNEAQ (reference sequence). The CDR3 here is CAAAGGVYYEQYF. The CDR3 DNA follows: TGTGCCGCCGCTGGCGGGGTATACTACGAGCAGTACTTC.